This is a list of T cell receptor beta chains from one sample in a study of shared clonotypes between healthy human individuals. The protocol was immunoSEQ multiplex PCR, while the TCRdb copy is restricted to in-frame clones and leaves out a portion. The data contain some 2,100,000 clones, approximately 94% of them singletons. Sequencing was done on a sample of naive CD4+ T cells sorted from blood. The receptors derive from a man aged 18 to 30 in good health. CDR3s include the opening cysteine and the closing phenylalanine or tryptophan. Each record gives: D gene, clone size, V gene, J gene, CDR3 DNA, CDR3 protein. A D gene is named only where the DNA matches it firmly. Only some rows state a clone size, as once, few, many or a class for expanded clones.

D: TRBD2
size: .
V: TRBV9
J: TRBJ2-3
DNA: TGTGCCAGCAGCGTCTCTGGTAGCGGGGGTGCGGATACGCAGTATTTT
CDR3: CASSVSGSGGADTQYF

D: .
size: .
V: TRBV14
J: TRBJ1-3
DNA: TGTGCCAGCAGCCCGGGATATAGTAACACCATATATTTT
CDR3: CASSPGYSNTIYF

D: .
size: .
V: TRBV6-1
J: TRBJ2-1
DNA: TGTGCCAGCAGTGAAGAGGCGGGATCCTACAATGAGCAGTTCTTC
CDR3: CASSEEAGSYNEQFF

D: .
size: .
V: TRBV5-4
J: TRBJ1-2
DNA: TGTGCCAGCAGCTTGGACAGCCACTATGGCTACACCTTC
CDR3: CASSLDSHYGYTF

D: .
size: once
V: TRBV10-1
J: TRBJ2-3
DNA: TGCGCCAGCAGTGATACTAGCCAGCTCACAGATACGCAGTATTTT
CDR3: CASSDTSQLTDTQYF

D: .
size: .
V: TRBV5-1
J: TRBJ2-5
DNA: TGCGCCAGCAGCTTGAGAACTGTTCAAGAGACCCAGTACTTC
CDR3: CASSLRTVQETQYF

D: .
size: .
V: TRBV19
J: TRBJ1-1
DNA: TGTGCCAGTAGTATGGCAGGGGTCCCTGAAGCTTTCTTT
CDR3: CASSMAGVPEAFF

D: TRBD2
size: .
V: TRBV28
J: TRBJ2-7
DNA: TGTGCCAGCAATCCTTCTAGCGGGGGGTCCGTGAAGCAGTACTTC
CDR3: CASNPSSGGSVKQYF

D: .
size: .
V: TRBV5-8
J: TRBJ2-3
DNA: TGTGCCAGCAGAAAAATTGGGGGCACAGATACGCAGTATTTT
CDR3: CASRKIGGTDTQYF

D: .
size: .
V: TRBV11-3
J: TRBJ2-7
DNA: TGTGCCAGCAGCCTAAGGACGGATTCCTACGAGCAGTACTTC
CDR3: CASSLRTDSYEQYF

D: TRBD2
size: .
V: TRBV27
J: TRBJ2-7
DNA: TGTGCCAGCAGTTCTCGGGGCCTAGCGGGGGGGCCTGTTTTCTCCGAGCAGTACTTC
CDR3: CASSSRGLAGGPVFSEQYF

D: TRBD2
size: .
V: TRBV7-2
J: TRBJ2-3
DNA: TGTGCCAGCAGCTTTACGGGAGGCTTCACAGATACGCAGTATTTT
CDR3: CASSFTGGFTDTQYF

D: .
size: .
V: TRBV10-1
J: TRBJ2-3
DNA: TGCGCCAGCAGTGGCAGCACAGATACGCAGTATTTT
CDR3: CASSGSTDTQYF

D: TRBD2
size: .
V: TRBV5-1
J: TRBJ2-7
DNA: TGCGCCAGCAGCTTGGACCTAGCGGGGGCCCGCTCCTACGAGCAGTACTTC
CDR3: CASSLDLAGARSYEQYF

D: TRBD2
size: .
V: TRBV7-2
J: TRBJ2-1
DNA: TGTGCCAGCAGCTTGCGGCTAGCGTGGGGGGGTGAGCAGTTCTTC
CDR3: CASSLRLAWGGEQFF

D: TRBD1
size: .
V: TRBV18
J: TRBJ1-2
DNA: TGTGCCAGCTCACCACTAAACAGGGGAGGCTATGGCTACACCTTC
CDR3: CASSPLNRGGYGYTF

D: .
size: .
V: TRBV18
J: TRBJ2-7
DNA: TGTGCCAGCTCCGCGACTGGGATCATCTACGAGCAGTACTTC
CDR3: CASSATGIIYEQYF

D: .
size: .
V: TRBV2
J: TRBJ2-1
DNA: TGTGCCAGCAGTGCCCCCCCGGGACCCCTCAGAGACAATGAGCAGTTCTTC
CDR3: CASSAPPGPLRDNEQFF

D: .
size: .
V: TRBV27
J: TRBJ2-5
DNA: TGTGCCAGCAGTTTCCGGGGGCCGTGGGAGACCCAGTACTTC
CDR3: CASSFRGPWETQYF

D: .
size: .
V: TRBV5-1
J: TRBJ1-6
DNA: TGCGCCAGCAGCTTGGGCCCAGTCGTGGATTCACCCCTCCACTTT
CDR3: CASSLGPVVDSPLHF

D: .
size: .
V: TRBV19
J: TRBJ2-7
DNA: TGTGCCAGTAGTATTCGACATGGGACCTCGAGCTCCTACGAGCAGTACTTC
CDR3: CASSIRHGTSSSYEQYF

D: .
size: .
V: TRBV6-1
J: TRBJ1-4
DNA: TGTGCCAGCAGTGTTCTTACAAGTGAAAAACTGTTTTTT
CDR3: CASSVLTSEKLFF